This T cell receptor (beta chain) was captured in a study of CD8 T cells in ankylosing spondylitis. Findings of the study overall: A subset of motif variants has previously been described in the synovial fluid and blood of reactive arthritis. About 8 highly homologous variants made up a TCR beta motif, and this motif appeared characteristic of ankylosing spondylitis blood.

For this clonotype: The antigen is unknown.

The CDR3 is made up of 13 amino acids. Germline loops: CDR1 MGHDK, CDR2 SYGVNS. V was pared by 8 bases and J by 0 bases, with 7 bases between. TCR beta libraries were made by quantitative 5'-RACE with molecular barcodes. Using its own MiXCR run on the 5' RACE reads, TCRdb lists one record per CDR3 protein. The sample includes approximately 200,000 distinct CDR3 sequences, roughly 13% of them seen just once. The V gene is TRBV25-1, the J gene TRBJ1-4; D is unclear. This TCR was recovered from a male donor with ankylosing spondylitis or in good health (not recorded which). Specimen: blood, either unsorted or a sorted T cell fraction (not recorded which). The CDR3 bases are TGTGCCAGCTCAAGGGCAACTAATGAAAAACTGTTTTTT. This gives the protein CASSRATNEKLFF.